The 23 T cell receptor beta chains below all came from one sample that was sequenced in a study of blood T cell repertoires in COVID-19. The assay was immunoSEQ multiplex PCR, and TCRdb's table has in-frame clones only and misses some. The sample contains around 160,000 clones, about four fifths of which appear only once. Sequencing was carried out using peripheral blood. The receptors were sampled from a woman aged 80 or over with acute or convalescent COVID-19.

The CDR3 nucleotides read TGCGCCAGCAGTGTTAGGGACTACCCCTACGAGCAGTACTTC. Amino acids: CASSVRDYPYEQYF. The chain employs TRBV10-2 and TRBJ2-7, with 7 bases fitting TRBD2. The CDR3 sequence is 14 residues long. V was clipped by 4 bases and J by 2 bases; unmatched bases: 5. CDR1 and CDR2 (germline): WSHSY, SAAADI.

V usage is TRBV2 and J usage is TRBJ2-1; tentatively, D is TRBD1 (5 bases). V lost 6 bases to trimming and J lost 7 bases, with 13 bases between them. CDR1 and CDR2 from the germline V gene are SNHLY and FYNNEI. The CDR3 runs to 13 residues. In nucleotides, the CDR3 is TGTGCCAGCAGGACCCAGGGTAGGAATGAGCAGTTCTTC. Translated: CASRTQGRNEQFF.

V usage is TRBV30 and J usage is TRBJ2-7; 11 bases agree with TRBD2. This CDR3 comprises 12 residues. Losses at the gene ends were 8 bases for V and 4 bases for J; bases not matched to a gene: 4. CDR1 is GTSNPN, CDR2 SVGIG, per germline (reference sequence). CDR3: CAQTSGGYEQYF. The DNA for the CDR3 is TGTGCCCAAACTAGCGGGGGATACGAGCAGTACTTC. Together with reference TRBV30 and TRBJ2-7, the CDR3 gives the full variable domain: SQTIHQWPATLVQPVGSPLSLECTVEGTSNPNLYWYRQAAGRGLQLLFYSVGIGQISSEVPQNLSASRPQDRQFILSSKKLLLSDSGFYLCAQTSGGYEQYFGPGTRLTVT.

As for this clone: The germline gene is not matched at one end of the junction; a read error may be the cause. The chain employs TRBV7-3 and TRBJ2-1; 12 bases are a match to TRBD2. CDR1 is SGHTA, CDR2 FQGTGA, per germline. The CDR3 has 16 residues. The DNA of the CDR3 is TGTGACAGCAGCTCCCACCCTAGCGGGAGGGCCTCTGAGCAGTTCTTC. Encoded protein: CDSSSHPSGRASEQFF.

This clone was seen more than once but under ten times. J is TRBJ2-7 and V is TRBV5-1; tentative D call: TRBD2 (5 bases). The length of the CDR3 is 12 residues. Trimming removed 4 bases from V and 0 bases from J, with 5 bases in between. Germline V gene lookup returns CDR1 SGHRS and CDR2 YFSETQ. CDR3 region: CASSRDSYEQYF. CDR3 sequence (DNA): TGCGCCAGCAGCCGGGACTCCTACGAGCAGTACTTC. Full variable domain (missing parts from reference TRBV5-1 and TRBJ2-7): KAGVTQTPRYLIKTRGQQVTLSCSPISGHRSVSWYQQTPGQGLQFLFEYFSETQRNKGNFPGRFSGRQFSNSRSEMNVSTLELGDSALYLCASSRDSYEQYFGPGTRLTVT.

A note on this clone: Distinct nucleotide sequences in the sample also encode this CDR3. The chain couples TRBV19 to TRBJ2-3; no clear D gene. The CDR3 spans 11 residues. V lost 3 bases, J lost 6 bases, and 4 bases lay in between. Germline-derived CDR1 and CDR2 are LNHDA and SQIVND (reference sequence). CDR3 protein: CASSIRDTQYF. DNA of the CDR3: TGTGCCAGTAGTATCCGGGATACGCAGTATTTT.

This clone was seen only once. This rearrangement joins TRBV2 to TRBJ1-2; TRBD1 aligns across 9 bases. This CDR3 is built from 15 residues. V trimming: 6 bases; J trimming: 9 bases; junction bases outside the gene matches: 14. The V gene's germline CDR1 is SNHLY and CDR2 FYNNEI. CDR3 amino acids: CASSLQGARLSSYTF. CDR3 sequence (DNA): TGTGCCAGCAGCTTACAGGGGGCGCGACTTTCGAGCTACACCTTC.

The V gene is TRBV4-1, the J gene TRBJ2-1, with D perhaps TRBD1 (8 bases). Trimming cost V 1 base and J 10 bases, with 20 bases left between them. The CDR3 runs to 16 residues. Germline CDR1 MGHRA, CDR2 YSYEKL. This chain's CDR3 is CASSQGPQGVGGEQFF. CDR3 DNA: TGCGCCAGCAGCCAAGGCCCACAGGGGGTCGGGGGGGAGCAGTTCTTC.

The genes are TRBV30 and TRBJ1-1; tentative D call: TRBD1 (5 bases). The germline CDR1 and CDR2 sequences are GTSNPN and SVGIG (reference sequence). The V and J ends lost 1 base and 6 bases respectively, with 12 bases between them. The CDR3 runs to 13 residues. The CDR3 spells CAWSGGRVAEAFF. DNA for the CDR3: TGTGCCTGGAGTGGGGGCAGGGTGGCTGAAGCTTTCTTT.

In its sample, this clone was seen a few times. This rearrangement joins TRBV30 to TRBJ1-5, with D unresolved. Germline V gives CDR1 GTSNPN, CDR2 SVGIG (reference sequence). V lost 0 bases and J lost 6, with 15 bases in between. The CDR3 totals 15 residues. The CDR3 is CAWSVGGYAGQPQHF. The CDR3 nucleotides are TGTGCCTGGAGTGTTGGCGGGTATGCCGGTCAGCCCCAGCATTTT.

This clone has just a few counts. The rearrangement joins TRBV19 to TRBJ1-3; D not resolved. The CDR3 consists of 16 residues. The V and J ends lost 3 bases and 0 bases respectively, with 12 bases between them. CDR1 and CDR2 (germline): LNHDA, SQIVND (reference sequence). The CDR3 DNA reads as TGTGCCAGTAGTATCGAGGGCTCCTACTCTGGAAACACCATATATTTT. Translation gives CASSIEGSYSGNTIYF.

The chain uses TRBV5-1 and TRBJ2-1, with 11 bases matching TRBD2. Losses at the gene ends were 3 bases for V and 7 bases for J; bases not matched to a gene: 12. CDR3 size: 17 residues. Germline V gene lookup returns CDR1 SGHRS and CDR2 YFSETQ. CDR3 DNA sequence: TGCGCCAGCAGCTATACAACCGGGACTAGCGGATTTAATGAGCAGTTCTTC. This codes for CASSYTTGTSGFNEQFF. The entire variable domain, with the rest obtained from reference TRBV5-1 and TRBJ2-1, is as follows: KAGVTQTPRYLIKTRGQQVTLSCSPISGHRSVSWYQQTPGQGLQFLFEYFSETQRNKGNFPGRFSGRQFSNSRSEMNVSTLELGDSALYLCASSYTTGTSGFNEQFFGPGTRLTVL.

CDR3 sequence (DNA): TGTGCCAGCAGCCAAGATCCCCAGCGGGAGTTAAATGAGCAGTTCTTC. Its translation: CASSQDPQRELNEQFF. This chain uses TRBV4-2 with TRBJ2-1; 8 bases line up with TRBD2. This CDR3 is built from 16 residues. J gave up 7 bases and V 0 bases, and 8 bases lay outside the gene matches. The germline CDR1 and CDR2 sequences are LGHNA and YNFKEQ.

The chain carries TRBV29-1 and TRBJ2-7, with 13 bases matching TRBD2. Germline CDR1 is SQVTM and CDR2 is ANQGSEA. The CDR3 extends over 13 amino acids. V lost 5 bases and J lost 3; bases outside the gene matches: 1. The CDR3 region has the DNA TGCAGCGTTCGGACTAGCGGGAGCTACGAGCAGTACTTC. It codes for CSVRTSGSYEQYF.

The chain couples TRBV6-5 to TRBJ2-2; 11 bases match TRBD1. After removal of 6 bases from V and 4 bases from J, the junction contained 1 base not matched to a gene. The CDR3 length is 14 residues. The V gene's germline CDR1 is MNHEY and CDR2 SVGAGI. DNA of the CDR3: TGTGCCAGCAGCGGGACAGGGGGCACCGGGGAGCTGTTTTTT. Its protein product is CASSGTGGTGELFF.

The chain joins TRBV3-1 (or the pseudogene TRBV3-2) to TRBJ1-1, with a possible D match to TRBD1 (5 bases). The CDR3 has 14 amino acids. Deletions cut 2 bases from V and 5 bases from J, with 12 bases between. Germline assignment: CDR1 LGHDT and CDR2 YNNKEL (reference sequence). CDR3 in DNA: TGTGCCAGCAGCCAACAACAGGAGTGGACTGAAGCTTTCTTT. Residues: CASSQQQEWTEAFF.

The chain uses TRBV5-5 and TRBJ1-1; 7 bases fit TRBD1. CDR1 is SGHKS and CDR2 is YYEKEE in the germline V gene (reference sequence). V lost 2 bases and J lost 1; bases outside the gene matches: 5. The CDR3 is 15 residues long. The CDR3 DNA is TGTGCCAGCAGCTTCCATGGGACAGCGAACACTGAAGCTTTCTTT. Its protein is CASSFHGTANTEAFF.

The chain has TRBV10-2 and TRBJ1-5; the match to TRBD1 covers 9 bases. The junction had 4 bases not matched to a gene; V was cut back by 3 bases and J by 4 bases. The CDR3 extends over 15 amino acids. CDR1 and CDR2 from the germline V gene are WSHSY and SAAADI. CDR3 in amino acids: CASSEGTGYNQPQHF. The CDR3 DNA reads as TGCGCCAGCAGTGAAGGGACAGGGTATAATCAGCCCCAGCATTTT.

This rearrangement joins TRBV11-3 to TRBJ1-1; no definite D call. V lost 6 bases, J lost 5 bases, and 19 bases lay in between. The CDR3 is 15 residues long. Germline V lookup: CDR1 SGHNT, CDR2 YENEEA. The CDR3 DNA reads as TGTGCCAGCAGGCCACCAGTTGAGGAGGTGACTGAAGCTTTCTTT. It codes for CASRPPVEEVTEAFF.

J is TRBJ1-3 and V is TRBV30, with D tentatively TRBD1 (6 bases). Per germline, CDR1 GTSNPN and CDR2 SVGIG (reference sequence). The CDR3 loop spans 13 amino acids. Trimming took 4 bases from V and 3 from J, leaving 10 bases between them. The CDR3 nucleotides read TGTGCCTGGATGGGGGCCGTTGGAAACACCATATATTTT. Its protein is CAWMGAVGNTIYF.

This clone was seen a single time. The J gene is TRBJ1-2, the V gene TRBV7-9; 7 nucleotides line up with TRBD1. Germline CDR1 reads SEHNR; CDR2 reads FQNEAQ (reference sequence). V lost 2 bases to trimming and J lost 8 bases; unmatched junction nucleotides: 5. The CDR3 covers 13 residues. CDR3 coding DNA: TGTGCCAGCAGCTTAACAGGGGCAGACGGCTACACCTTC. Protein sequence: CASSLTGADGYTF.

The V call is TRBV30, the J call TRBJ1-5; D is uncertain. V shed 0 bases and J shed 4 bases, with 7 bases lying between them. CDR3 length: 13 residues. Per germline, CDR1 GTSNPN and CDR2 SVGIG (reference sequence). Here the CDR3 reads CAWSVTGNQPQHF. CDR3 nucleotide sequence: TGTGCCTGGAGTGTAACGGGGAATCAGCCCCAGCATTTT.

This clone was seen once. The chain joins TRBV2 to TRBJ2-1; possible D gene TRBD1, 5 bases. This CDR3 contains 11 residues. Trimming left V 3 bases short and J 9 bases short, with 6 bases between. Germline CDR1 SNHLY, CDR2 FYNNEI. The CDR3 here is CASSDRGEQFF. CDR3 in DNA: TGTGCCAGCAGTGATAGGGGTGAGCAGTTCTTC.